The T cell receptor beta chain described here comes from a study of cytomegalovirus exposure and HLA in healthy donors. Study-wide results and caveats: For most TCR sequences rarity was the rule, although some public TCRs occurred in many donors. TCR beta chains numbering under 200 were designated cytomegalovirus-associated.

The PCR had 60 Vbeta and 13 Jbeta primers. Measured with immunoSEQ multiplex PCR; TCRdb has only the in-frame clones, and not every one. The table includes roughly 120,000 clones, approximately 79% detected once. This clone showed up just once. The antigen remains undetermined. Germline V gene lookup returns CDR1 MNHNY and CDR2 SVGAGI (reference sequence). The CDR3 totals 15 residues. After removal of 0 bases from V and 6 bases from J, the junction contained 2 bases not matched to a gene. V usage is TRBV6-6 and J usage is TRBJ1-4; 9 nucleotides align to TRBD1. This clonotype originated in a man between 50 and 59 years old in good health and CMV-seropositive. The material sequenced was PBMCs. CDR3 sequence (DNA): TGTGCCAGCAGTTACTCCTGGACAGGGGATGAAAAACTGTTTTTT. Translation gives CASSYSWTGDEKLFF.